Below, 18 T cell receptor beta chains from the same sample are listed, as sequenced in a study of T cell responses to AZD1222 COVID-19 vaccine. Clones were read by immunoSEQ multiplex PCR, and TCRdb kept only the in-frame ones, dropping some. The sample records tens of thousands of clones, around 86% being singletons. Specimen: peripheral blood, collected on day 0 of AZD1222 vaccination. These receptor sequences come from an adult in good health.

V and J are TRBV3-1 (or the pseudogene TRBV3-2) and TRBJ1-2; no clear D gene. The CDR3 is made up of 14 amino acids. Trimming stripped 0 bases from V and 5 bases from J, with 10 bases between. The germline V gene encodes CDR1 LGHDT and CDR2 YNNKEL (reference sequence). DNA of the CDR3: TGTGCCAGCAGCCAAGATTTCGGCAGATATGGCTACACCTTC. Amino acids: CASSQDFGRYGYTF.

The genes are TRBV28 and TRBJ2-7; no firm D call. The germline V gene has CDR1 MDHEN and CDR2 SYDVKM. The V end lost 2 bases, the J end lost 3 bases, and 8 bases lay between the germline ends. There are 13 residues in the CDR3. The CDR3 sequence: CASSLRPNYEQYF. Here the CDR3 DNA reads TGTGCCAGCAGTTTAAGGCCCAACTACGAGCAGTACTTC.

This chain links TRBV5-1 with TRBJ2-7; tentatively, D is TRBD1 (6 bases). CDR3 size: 14 residues. Germline V CDR1 and CDR2: SGHRS, YFSETQ. V lost 0 bases and J 1 base, leaving 8 bases between the germline ends. The CDR3 sequence is CASSLATGSYEQYF. CDR3 DNA: TGCGCCAGCAGCTTGGCGACAGGTTCCTACGAGCAGTACTTC. Supplemented by reference TRBV5-1 and TRBJ2-7, the full variable domain reads KAGVTQTPRYLIKTRGQQVTLSCSPISGHRSVSWYQQTPGQGLQFLFEYFSETQRNKGNFPGRFSGRQFSNSRSEMNVSTLELGDSALYLCASSLATGSYEQYFGPGTRLTVT.

The chain carries TRBV11-2 and TRBJ2-5; 10 bases are shared with TRBD2. Germline lookup yields CDR1 SGHAT and CDR2 FQNNGV. The CDR3 runs 16 residues. V gave up 5 bases and J gave up 0 bases; unmatched junction bases: 6. The CDR3 sequence: CASSPTSGDYQETQYF. CDR3 DNA: TGTGCCAGCAGCCCAACTAGCGGGGACTACCAAGAGACCCAGTACTTC.

The rearrangement joins TRBV28 to TRBJ1-1, with a weak D call TRBD1 (5 bases). This CDR3 is 14 amino acids long. Deletions cut 5 bases from V and 4 bases from J, with 14 bases between. Looked up from germline, CDR1 is MDHEN and CDR2 is SYDVKM. Here the CDR3 reads CASSALLRGTEAFF. The CDR3 DNA is TGTGCCAGCAGTGCACTCTTGAGGGGCACTGAAGCTTTCTTT.

The chain carries TRBV11-2 and TRBJ1-1, with 9 bases fitting TRBD1. Per the germline V gene, CDR1 is SGHAT and CDR2 is FQNNGV. The CDR3 spans 14 residues. V gave up 5 bases and J gave up 2 bases; unmatched junction bases: 3. The CDR3 sequence: CASSLTGGNTEAFF. In DNA, the CDR3 is TGTGCCAGCAGCCTTACAGGGGGCAACACTGAAGCTTTCTTT.

This clone was counted a single time. The chain carries TRBV19 and TRBJ2-1; a weak D match, TRBD2 (5 bases). The CDR3 totals 13 residues. Deletions cut 4 bases from V and 6 bases from J, with 10 bases between. From germline, CDR1 is LNHDA and CDR2 SQIVND (reference sequence). The DNA for the CDR3 is TGTGCCAGTAGTACACGCGAGGGCAATGAGCAGTTCTTC. Its translation is CASSTREGNEQFF.

A word on this clone: This CDR3 is also generated by other DNA sequences in the sample. The gene calls are TRBV9 and TRBJ1-3, with a possible D match to TRBD1 (5 bases). Trimming took off 2 bases at V and 4 bases at J, with 10 bases between the two ends. Germline CDR1 reads SGDLS; CDR2 reads YYNGEE. CDR3 length: 14 residues. CDR3 in amino acids: CASSVGGTGNTIYF. The CDR3 nucleotides are TGTGCCAGCAGCGTGGGGGGTACGGGAAACACCATATATTTT. Complete variable domain (other parts from reference TRBV9 and TRBJ1-3): DSGVTQTPKHLITATGQRVTLRCSPRSGDLSVYWYQQSLDQGLQFLIQYYNGEERAKGNILERFSAQQFPDLHSELNLSSLELGDSALYFCASSVGGTGNTIYFGEGSWLTVV.

Concerning this clone itself: Mismatch with germline at one junction end may stem from a read error. The chain is built from TRBV19 and TRBJ1-6; TRBD1 matches at 10 bases. Germline V CDR1 and CDR2: LNHDA, SQIVND (reference sequence). This CDR3 is built from 13 residues. The CDR3 is CASKDRGNLPLHF. DNA for the CDR3: TGTGCCAGCAAGGACAGGGGGAATTTACCCCTCCACTTT. The whole variable domain, remainder taken from reference TRBV19 and TRBJ1-6, is DGGITQSPKYLFRKEGQNVTLSCEQNLNHDAMYWYRQDPGQGLRLIYYSQIVNDFQKGDIAEGYSVSREKKESFPLTVTSAQKNPTAFYLCASKDRGNLPLHFGNGTRLTVT.

The chain joins TRBV19 to TRBJ1-6, with a tentative D call TRBD1 (5 bases). This CDR3 is built from 13 residues. The V end was cut by 5 bases, the J end by 3 bases, with 5 bases between. Germline V gene lookup returns CDR1 LNHDA and CDR2 SQIVND (reference sequence). The DNA for the CDR3 is TGTGCCAGTAGTGACAGCTATAATTCACCCCTCCACTTT. It specifies CASSDSYNSPLHF.

This chain uses TRBV2 with TRBJ2-7, with TRBD1 matching over 7 bases. V shed 6 bases, J shed 5 bases, and the junction held 7 bases outside the gene matches. The CDR3 is 13 residues long. CDR1 and CDR2 from the germline V gene are SNHLY and FYNNEI. This CDR3 reads CASSVTGAHEQYF. CDR3 coding DNA: TGTGCCAGCAGCGTAACAGGGGCCCACGAGCAGTACTTC.

This rearrangement joins TRBV7-2 to TRBJ2-5; the D is unclear. The germline V and J ends were trimmed by 2 bases and 3 bases, with 16 bases remaining between them. Per the germline V gene, CDR1 is SGHTA and CDR2 is FQGNSA. This CDR3 has 16 residues. The CDR3 protein is CASSLTGSTRKETQYF. The CDR3 DNA reads as TGTGCCAGCAGCTTAACGGGTTCTACCCGAAAAGAGACCCAGTACTTC. The entire variable domain, with the rest obtained from reference TRBV7-2 and TRBJ2-5, is as follows: GAGVSQSPSNKVTEKGKDVELRCDPISGHTALYWYRQSLGQGLEFLIYFQGNSAPDKSGLPSDRFSAERTGGSVSTLTIQRTQQEDSAVYLCASSLTGSTRKETQYFGPGTRLLVL.

The chain recombines TRBV19 with TRBJ1-2, with 7 bases that match TRBD1. Germline V gives CDR1 LNHDA, CDR2 SQIVND (reference sequence). The CDR3 consists of 15 residues. Trimming at V came to 5 bases and at J to 4 bases, leaving 10 bases not matched to a gene. CDR3 sequence (DNA): TGTGCCAGTAGTCTCTCCCGGGACAGCCTCTATGGCTACACCTTC. This sequence encodes CASSLSRDSLYGYTF.

V gene TRBV12-3 or TRBV12-4 combines with J gene TRBJ1-3; tentative D call: TRBD1 (6 bases). The V end was cut by 10 bases, the J end by 7 bases, with 11 bases between. The CDR3 has 11 residues. CDR3 sequence: CATGRGNTIYF. The CDR3 region has the DNA TGTGCCACGGGTAGGGGGAACACCATATATTTT.

The rearrangement uses TRBV6-5 and TRBJ2-3, with D tentatively TRBD1 (6 bases). The V gene's germline CDR1 is MNHEY and CDR2 SVGAGI. There are 14 residues in the CDR3. Trimming took 9 bases from V and 4 from J, leaving 17 bases between them. The CDR3 region has the DNA TGTGCCAGTAGGTTGACAGGTGGTGCAGATACGCAGTATTTT. It yields the protein CASRLTGGADTQYF.

The genes are TRBV19 and TRBJ2-2; no clear D. Trimming took 8 bases from V and 0 from J, leaving 7 bases between them. The CDR3 loop spans 13 amino acids. The germline CDR1 and CDR2 sequences are LNHDA and SQIVND (reference sequence). DNA of the CDR3: TGTGCCAGTCAAATTGCGAACACCGGGGAGCTGTTTTTT. Protein product: CASQIANTGELFF.

On this clone itself: At one end, the junction sequence differs from germline, possibly due to a read error. The chain links TRBV19 to TRBJ2-1; a weak D match, TRBD1 (5 bases). CDR3 length equals 15 residues. Germline V gene lookup returns CDR1 LNHDA and CDR2 SQIVND (reference sequence). The CDR3 bases are TGTGCCAGTAGTCCCTCTGGGGCGAGTAGGAATGTGCAGTTCTTC. The encoded protein is CASSPSGASRNVQFF.

The genes are TRBV4-2 and TRBJ2-1, with 8 bases fitting TRBD2. The CDR3 loop spans 20 amino acids. Per germline, CDR1 LGHNA and CDR2 YNFKEQ. With 0 bases clipped from V and 11 bases from J, the junction kept 24 bases outside the gene matches. CDR3 region: CASSQDLLADASTMRGQQFF. CDR3 in DNA: TGTGCCAGCAGCCAAGATCTACTAGCGGACGCTTCTACAATGAGAGGTCAGCAGTTCTTC.